Shown below are 21 T cell receptor beta chains from a single sample sequenced in a study of cytomegalovirus exposure and HLA in healthy donors. PCR involved 60 Vbeta and 13 Jbeta primers. Method: immunoSEQ multiplex PCR; TCRdb's copy keeps in-frame clones and lacks some. The repertoire holds over 100,000 clones, with about 9.2% as singletons. Material for sequencing was PBMCs. The receptors come from a woman between 35 and 50 years old in good health and CMV-seropositive.

This clone was detected a few times. The chain combines TRBV27 with TRBJ2-1, with 10 bases identical to TRBD2. Germline CDR1 is MNHEY and CDR2 is SMNVEV (reference sequence). This CDR3 has 16 residues. V shed 6 bases and J 10 bases; nucleotides not matched to a gene: 15. The CDR3 spells CASRSLSGGAYGEQFF. In nucleotides, the CDR3 is TGTGCCAGCAGATCTCTAAGCGGGGGGGCTTACGGAGAGCAGTTCTTC.

The rearrangement links TRBV6-5 to TRBJ2-4, with TRBD1 as a possible D gene (6 bases). The CDR3 spans 12 residues. V was cut by 6 bases and J by 10 bases, with 13 bases left in between. Per the germline V gene, CDR1 is MNHEY and CDR2 is SVGAGI. CDR3 residues: CASSSQGTIQYF. CDR3 in DNA: TGTGCCAGCAGCTCCCAGGGGACAATTCAGTACTTC.

The rearrangement links TRBV6-5 to TRBJ2-3; D not certain. V was cut by 1 base and J by 2 bases, with 4 bases left in between. Per the germline V gene, CDR1 is MNHEY and CDR2 is SVGAGI. CDR3 length: 13 amino acids. CDR3 loop: CASSYFSTDTQYF. In DNA form, the CDR3 reads TGTGCCAGCAGTTACTTCTCCACAGATACGCAGTATTTT.

Regarding this clone: Additional DNA sequences in this sample encode the identical CDR3. The chain recombines TRBV2 with TRBJ2-2, with 9 bases fitting TRBD1. The CDR3 runs 15 residues. Trimming removed 5 bases from V and 4 bases from J; junction bases left unmatched: 5. CDR1 is SNHLY, CDR2 FYNNEI, per germline. In DNA, the CDR3 is TGTGCCAGCAGTTCACAGGGGGCAAGCACCGGGGAGCTGTTTTTT. It translates to CASSSQGASTGELFF.

The rearrangement links TRBV2 to TRBJ2-1; 8 bases line up with TRBD1. The germline V gene encodes CDR1 SNHLY and CDR2 FYNNEI. CDR3 size: 12 residues. The J segment lost 14 bases and the V segment lost 7 bases, leaving 10 bases of the junction unmatched. CDR3 protein: CASTEMGQEEFF. In nucleotides, the CDR3 is TGTGCCAGCACGGAGATGGGACAGGAAGAGTTCTTC.

This clone was counted only a few times. V gene TRBV6-5 combines with J gene TRBJ1-4, with D perhaps TRBD1 (5 bases). The CDR3 covers 16 residues. CDR1 and CDR2 (germline): MNHEY, SVGAGI. V was clipped by 4 bases and J by 10 bases, with 22 bases between them. CDR3: CASSWGTTGDLVKLFF. CDR3 DNA: TGTGCCAGCAGTTGGGGTACGACGGGGGACCTGGTAAAACTGTTTTTT.

This rearrangement joins TRBV5-6 to TRBJ1-1; TRBD1 might be the D (5 bases). In germline, CDR1 is SGHDT, CDR2 YYEEEE. The CDR3 has 15 amino acids. Trimming left V 4 bases short and J 1 base short, with 14 bases between. CDR3 region: CASSLSDRTNTEAFF. The CDR3 nucleotides are TGTGCCAGCAGCCTATCAGACAGAACGAACACTGAAGCTTTCTTT.

V is TRBV10-3 and J is TRBJ2-5; the D gene is possibly TRBD2 (6 bases). The CDR3 extends over 15 amino acids. V was shortened by 2 bases and J by 4 bases, with 14 bases between the two germline ends. Germline V CDR1 and CDR2: ENHRY, SYGVKD. CDR3 in amino acids: CAISEPTGGGETQYF. DNA for the CDR3: TGTGCCATCAGTGAGCCAACCGGGGGAGGAGAGACCCAGTACTTC.

The chain recombines TRBV5-6 with TRBJ2-5; possibly TRBD1 for D (6 bases). The DNA end is a closer match to TRBJ2-7, so the J assignment may be wrong. Per the germline V gene, CDR1 is SGHDT and CDR2 is YYEEEE. The length of the CDR3 is 16 residues. The CDR3 nucleotides are TGTGCCAGCAGCCCAGGGGATACGAGTACCCTCTACGAGCAGTACTTC. It codes for CASSPGDTSTLYEQYF.

This clone was seen a few times. This chain uses TRBV5-1 with TRBJ1-1; D perhaps matches TRBD1 (5 bases). The V end lost 4 bases, the J end lost 0 bases, and 16 bases lay between the germline ends. The germline gives CDR1 SGHRS, CDR2 YFSETQ. CDR3 length equals 16 residues. This CDR3 reads CASSAQGGGVNTEAFF. In DNA, the CDR3 is TGCGCCAGCAGCGCCCAGGGAGGAGGTGTGAACACTGAAGCTTTCTTT.

J is TRBJ1-2 and V is TRBV18; TRBD1 matches 7 bases. Germline-derived CDR1 and CDR2 are KGHSH and LQKENI. The CDR3 runs 14 residues. V gave up 3 bases and J gave up 6 bases; unmatched junction bases: 7. The CDR3 DNA reads as TGTGCCAGCTCACCTATGACAGGGCTAGATGGCTACACCTTC. This codes for CASSPMTGLDGYTF.

This clone has only a few counts. The V call is TRBV7-9, the J call TRBJ2-3; tentative D call: TRBD2 (7 bases). Trimming removed 1 base from V and 3 bases from J, with 14 bases in between. The germline gives CDR1 SEHNR, CDR2 FQNEAQ (reference sequence). This CDR3 has 16 residues. CDR3 loop: CASSLGAGGLTDTQYF. DNA for the CDR3: TGTGCCAGCAGCTTAGGTGCCGGGGGGCTGACAGATACGCAGTATTTT.

This clone was recorded a few times. The V and J genes are TRBV5-8 and TRBJ1-5; D might be TRBD1 (5 bases). Trimming cost V 2 bases and J 0 bases, with 9 bases left between them. CDR1 is SGHTS, CDR2 YDEGEE, per germline. The CDR3 totals 15 residues. The CDR3 reads CASSFGGISNQPQHF. The DNA of the CDR3 is TGTGCCAGCAGCTTCGGGGGTATTAGCAATCAGCCCCAGCATTTT. The full variable domain, completed using reference TRBV5-8 and TRBJ1-5, is EAGVTQSPTHLIKTRGQQATLRCSPISGHTSVYWYQQALGLGLQFLLWYDEGEERNRGNFPPRFSGRQFPNYSSELNVNALELEDSALYLCASSFGGISNQPQHFGDGTRLSIL.

This clone was seen a few times. J is TRBJ1-3 and V is TRBV6-6; no clear D. With 0 bases removed from V and 2 bases from J, the gap between germline ends came to 11 bases. The length of the CDR3 is 16 residues. CDR1 is MNHNY, CDR2 SVGAGI, per germline (reference sequence). CDR3 region: CASSYSVALTGNTIYF. CDR3 coding DNA: TGTGCCAGCAGTTACTCAGTGGCTCTTACTGGAAACACCATATATTTT.

This clone turned up a few times. The rearrangement joins TRBV4-3 to TRBJ2-3; D uncertain. Germline loops: CDR1 LGHNA, CDR2 YSLEER. This CDR3 contains 13 residues. V was clipped by 1 base and J by 7 bases, with 9 bases between them. CDR3 region: CASSQASKNTQYF. CDR3 DNA: TGCGCCAGCAGCCAAGCTAGTAAGAATACGCAGTATTTT.

This chain connects TRBV6-1 to TRBJ1-5; 10 nucleotides agree with TRBD1. Losses at the gene ends were 8 bases for V and 4 bases for J; bases not matched to a gene: 8. This CDR3 spans 15 amino acids. Germline-derived CDR1 and CDR2 are MNHNS and SASEGT. The CDR3 is CASASGTGANQPQHF. The CDR3 DNA sequence: TGTGCCAGCGCCTCTGGGACAGGGGCGAATCAGCCCCAGCATTTT.

This clone turned up a few times. V is TRBV6-6 and J is TRBJ1-5; 8 bases line up with TRBD1. The V and J ends lost 1 base and 5 bases, in that order; junction bases with no gene match: 7. CDR3 length: 16 residues. Germline CDR1 and CDR2: MNHNY and SVGAGI (reference sequence). The CDR3 DNA reads TGTGCCAGCAGTTACTTCCAGGGGGCACCTTATCAGCCCCAGCATTTT. Amino acids: CASSYFQGAPYQPQHF.

The chain uses TRBV5-4 and TRBJ1-1, with D perhaps matching TRBD1 (6 bases). Looked up from germline, CDR1 is SGHNT and CDR2 is YYREEE (reference sequence). V shed 0 bases and J shed 8 bases, with 8 bases lying between them. This CDR3 is 12 amino acids long. In DNA, the CDR3 is TGTGCCAGCAGCTTGGATGGGGGCGAAGCTTTCTTT. Translation: CASSLDGGEAFF.

This clone was seen only a few times. The V gene is TRBV10-1, the J gene TRBJ1-1, with unresolved D. The V and J ends lost 6 bases and 2 bases respectively, with 10 bases between them. Germline V gene lookup returns CDR1 WNHNN and CDR2 SYGVQD (reference sequence). The CDR3 runs to 13 residues. CDR3 sequence (DNA): TGCGCCAGCAGCTTCGGACTCAACACTGAAGCTTTCTTT. As protein: CASSFGLNTEAFF.

V gene TRBV5-6 combines with J gene TRBJ2-5; D possibly corresponds to TRBD1 (6 bases). This CDR3 region has 14 residues. The germline V and J ends were trimmed by 2 bases and 5 bases, with 13 bases remaining between them. Germline V gene lookup returns CDR1 SGHDT and CDR2 YYEEEE. The CDR3 nucleotides read TGTGCCAGCAGCTTAGTAGCGCAGGGGGAGACCCAGTACTTC. It encodes CASSLVAQGETQYF.

The chain joins TRBV21-1 to TRBJ1-2; the DNA was not used to check the table's D call, TRBD1. TRBV21-1 constitutes a pseudogene. This CDR3 spans 17 amino acids. CDR3 nucleotides: TGTGCCAGCAGCGAAAAACAGATCAGAGTAACCTTCTATGGCTACACCTTC. Translated, it gives CASSEKQIRVTFYGYTF.